The 10 T cell receptor beta chains given below trace back to one sample, sequenced in a study of T cell responses to AZD1222 COVID-19 vaccine. Here immunoSEQ multiplex PCR was the method, and the copy in TCRdb shows in-frame clones only, minus some. The sample includes about 130,000 clones, roughly 94% of them seen just once. The input for sequencing was peripheral blood, taken on day 0 of AZD1222 vaccination. All receptors derive from an adult in good health.

The rearrangement links TRBV5-1 to TRBJ2-5; D remains unclear. Germline CDR1 is SGHRS and CDR2 is YFSETQ. The CDR3 is 13 amino acids. V lost 4 bases to trimming and J lost 1 base, with 8 bases between them. The CDR3 protein is CASSVRVQETQYF. Here the CDR3 DNA reads TGCGCCAGCAGCGTGAGAGTCCAAGAGACCCAGTACTTC.

This clone occurred once. The CDR3 here is CASSSGEGNTIYF. In nucleotides, the CDR3 is TGTGCCAGCAGTTCAGGGGAAGGAAACACCATATATTTT. V is TRBV12-3 or TRBV12-4 and J is TRBJ1-3; D might be TRBD1 (6 bases). Between the trimmed V and J ends, which lost 4 bases and 4 bases, there was a span of 8 bases. This CDR3 is 13 amino acids long.

This CDR3 reads CASRRGLGDTQYF. CDR3 in DNA: TGTGCCAGCAGGCGCGGCCTCGGGGATACGCAGTATTTT. The chain is built from TRBV6-5 and TRBJ2-3; D unresolved. This CDR3 is 13 amino acids long. Trimming removed 6 bases from V and 6 bases from J, with 13 bases in between. CDR1 and CDR2 (germline): MNHEY, SVGAGI.

The rearrangement joins TRBV5-4 to TRBJ1-3, with D hard to call. Between the trimmed V and J ends, which lost 3 bases and 0 bases, there was a span of 10 bases. Germline V gene data show CDR1 as SGHNT and CDR2 as YYREEE (reference sequence). This CDR3 spans 15 amino acids. The CDR3 coding sequence is TGTGCCAGCAGCTCCAAGACGGACTCTGGAAACACCATATATTTT. Translating gives CASSSKTDSGNTIYF.

J is TRBJ1-3 and V is TRBV9, with 10 bases matching TRBD1. The CDR3 covers 18 residues. Trimming at V came to 4 bases and at J to 5 bases, leaving 15 bases not matched to a gene. The germline CDR1 and CDR2 sequences are SGDLS and YYNGEE. The CDR3 here is CASSLNPRGQGDRNTIYF. CDR3 DNA sequence: TGTGCCAGCAGCCTCAACCCCCGTGGACAGGGGGATCGAAACACCATATATTTT.

The V call is TRBV5-5, the J call TRBJ2-3, with D unclear. The germline V gene has CDR1 SGHKS and CDR2 YYEKEE (reference sequence). The CDR3 runs to 10 residues. Between the trimmed V and J ends, which lost 4 bases and 5 bases, there was a span of 2 bases. The CDR3 DNA reads TGTGCCAGCAGCGGAGATACGCAGTATTTT. This encodes CASSGDTQYF. The full variable domain, in which reference TRBV5-5 and TRBJ2-3 provide the parts outside the CDR3, is DAGVTQSPTHLIKTRGQQVTLRCSPISGHKSVSWYQQVLGQGPQFIFQYYEKEERGRGNFPDRFSARQFPNYSSELNVNALLLGDSALYLCASSGDTQYFGPGTRLTVL.

The chain couples TRBV25-1 to TRBJ2-7, with 10 nucleotides matching TRBD2. Germline lookup yields CDR1 MGHDK and CDR2 SYGVNS. The CDR3 covers 17 residues. With 4 bases clipped from V and 0 bases from J, the junction kept 9 bases outside the gene matches. The CDR3 DNA is TGTGCCAGCAGTGGAGCTAGCGGGAGCTTGAACTCCTACGAGCAGTACTTC. It codes for CASSGASGSLNSYEQYF.

This clone was detected once. The chain combines TRBV9 with TRBJ2-7; 9 nucleotides align to TRBD1. CDR1 SGDLS and CDR2 YYNGEE come from the germline V gene. The CDR3 extends over 14 amino acids. V shed 4 bases, J shed 3 bases, and the junction held 5 bases outside the gene matches. The CDR3 sequence is CASSMGTGSYEQYF. Written as DNA, the CDR3 is TGTGCCAGCAGCATGGGGACAGGGAGCTACGAGCAGTACTTC.

This chain joins TRBV9 and TRBJ1-1, with a possible D match to TRBD1 (5 bases). This CDR3 comprises 13 residues. Germline V gene lookup returns CDR1 SGDLS and CDR2 YYNGEE. The ends were cut back, 0 bases at V and 5 bases at J, with 8 bases in the middle. CDR3 in DNA: TGTGCCAGCAGCGTAGCGAGGGGTACTGAAGCTTTCTTT. This sequence encodes CASSVARGTEAFF.

This chain joins TRBV6-5 and TRBJ2-3, with 13 positions matching TRBD2. Unmatched junction bases numbered 1, after V lost 7 bases and J lost 3 bases. This CDR3 contains 14 residues. Per germline, CDR1 MNHEY and CDR2 SVGAGI. This CDR3 is CASKTSGRTDTQYF. CDR3 sequence (DNA): TGTGCCAGCAAGACTAGCGGGAGGACAGATACGCAGTATTTT.